This T cell receptor (beta chain) came from a study of T cell responses to AZD1222 COVID-19 vaccine. Findings and caveats of the study: The peak T cell response came first, and repertoires were sampled only after it. White British people made up most donors, females outnumbered males, and clonal diversity was possibly underestimated. Targets within unmutated variant regions were reportedly found for nearly half of spike-specific TCRs.

The V gene lost 3 bases and the J gene lost 1 base, with 6 bases spanning the gap. The CDR3 is 13 residues long. On this clone itself: Its antigen is unidentified.

Sequencing was performed with immunoSEQ multiplex PCR; in TCRdb, only in-frame clones are kept and a portion is missing. The sample consists of about 120,000 clones, roughly 87% of them appearing once. The source was peripheral blood, collected 28 days after the second AZD1222 dose. The TCR was taken from an adult who received the AZD1222 COVID-19 vaccine. The chain uses TRBV12-3 or TRBV12-4 and TRBJ1-1, with D unclear. For the CDR3, the DNA is TGTGCCAGCAGTTTGAGGCAGAACACTGAAGCTTTCTTT. Amino acid sequence: CASSLRQNTEAFF.